The 6 T cell receptor beta chains listed next were all sequenced from one sample in a study of CD4 T cells in relation to SARS-CoV-2 and coronaviruses (dated by TCRdb to the early 2020s). No antigen has been assigned to these receptors. The library was made by the immunoSEQ multiplex PCR assay. Entries here come from immuneACCESS through TCRdb and include only in-frame sequences with V and J called. Some clones fail to appear in such tables; in the studies checked, an unresolved V gene covers under half of the shortfall, and the cause of the remainder is unknown. This sample holds 35,000 to 40,000 clones; more than 60% were observed only once. The leading ten clones occupy 20% of the sample. Source material: memory CD4+ T cells from PBMCs, cultured in vitro. Explained via the paper, the cell subset or site label denotes: memory (non-naive) CD4+ T cells. Receptors originate from an adult with COVID-19.

The chain recombines TRBV5-1 with TRBJ1-4, with D possibly TRBD1 on 5 matching bases. Germline CDR1 reads SGHRS; CDR2 reads YFSETQ. The CDR3 extends over 15 amino acids. Trimming removed 8 bases from V and 5 bases from J, with 19 bases in between. The chain's CDR3 is CASRRRPGPNEKLFF. For the CDR3, the DNA is TGCGCCAGTCGGCGGCGTCCAGGGCCCAATGAAAAACTGTTTTTT.

The chain couples TRBV20-1 to TRBJ2-5; the D gene is possibly TRBD2 (5 bases). The ends were cut back, 3 bases at V and 5 bases at J, with 10 bases in the middle. The germline CDR1 and CDR2 sequences are DFQATT and SNEGSKA (reference sequence). CDR3 length equals 12 residues. CDR3 sequence (DNA): TGCAGTGCTAGTGGGAGTCAGGAGACCCAGTACTTC. It translates to CSASGSQETQYF.

The CDR3 loop reads CASSYLGDSYNEQFF. CDR3 coding DNA: TGTGCCAGCAGCTATCTAGGGGACAGCTACAATGAGCAGTTCTTC. The rearrangement uses TRBV7-9 and TRBJ2-1; 7 bases are shared with TRBD1. CDR1 is SEHNR, CDR2 FQNEAQ, per germline (reference sequence). This CDR3 is 15 amino acids long. J was trimmed by 3 bases and V by 4 bases; bases with no gene match: 6.

The V call is TRBV5-1, the J call TRBJ2-7; possibly TRBD1 for D (5 bases). Germline assignment: CDR1 SGHRS and CDR2 YFSETQ. This CDR3 is built from 12 residues. V dropped 4 bases and J dropped 6 bases, with 11 bases sitting between them. CDR3 sequence reads: CASSIDRGEQYF. The CDR3 DNA sequence: TGCGCCAGCAGCATAGATAGGGGCGAGCAGTACTTC. Based on the CDR3 plus reference TRBV5-1 and TRBJ2-7, the full variable domain is KAGVTQTPRYLIKTRGQQVTLSCSPISGHRSVSWYQQTPGQGLQFLFEYFSETQRNKGNFPGRFSGRQFSNSRSEMNVSTLELGDSALYLCASSIDRGEQYFGPGTRLTVT.

The rearrangement joins TRBV2 to TRBJ1-5; possible D gene TRBD1, 5 bases. Looked up from germline, CDR1 is SNHLY and CDR2 is FYNNEI. The CDR3 is made up of 14 amino acids. V was shortened by 6 bases and J by 1 base, with 10 bases between the two germline ends. CDR3 DNA sequence: TGTGCCAGCAGGATTGACAGAAGCAATCAGCCCCAGCATTTT. Translation: CASRIDRSNQPQHF.

The chain couples TRBV13 to TRBJ2-1; 14 nucleotides agree with TRBD2. Germline CDR1 reads PRHDT; CDR2 reads FYEKMQ (reference sequence). After removal of 5 bases from V and 12 bases from J, the junction contained 12 bases not matched to a gene. The CDR3 covers 16 residues. CDR3 region: CASSPYGTSGRGVQFF. In DNA, the CDR3 is TGTGCCAGCAGCCCGTATGGGACTAGCGGGAGAGGGGTGCAGTTCTTC.